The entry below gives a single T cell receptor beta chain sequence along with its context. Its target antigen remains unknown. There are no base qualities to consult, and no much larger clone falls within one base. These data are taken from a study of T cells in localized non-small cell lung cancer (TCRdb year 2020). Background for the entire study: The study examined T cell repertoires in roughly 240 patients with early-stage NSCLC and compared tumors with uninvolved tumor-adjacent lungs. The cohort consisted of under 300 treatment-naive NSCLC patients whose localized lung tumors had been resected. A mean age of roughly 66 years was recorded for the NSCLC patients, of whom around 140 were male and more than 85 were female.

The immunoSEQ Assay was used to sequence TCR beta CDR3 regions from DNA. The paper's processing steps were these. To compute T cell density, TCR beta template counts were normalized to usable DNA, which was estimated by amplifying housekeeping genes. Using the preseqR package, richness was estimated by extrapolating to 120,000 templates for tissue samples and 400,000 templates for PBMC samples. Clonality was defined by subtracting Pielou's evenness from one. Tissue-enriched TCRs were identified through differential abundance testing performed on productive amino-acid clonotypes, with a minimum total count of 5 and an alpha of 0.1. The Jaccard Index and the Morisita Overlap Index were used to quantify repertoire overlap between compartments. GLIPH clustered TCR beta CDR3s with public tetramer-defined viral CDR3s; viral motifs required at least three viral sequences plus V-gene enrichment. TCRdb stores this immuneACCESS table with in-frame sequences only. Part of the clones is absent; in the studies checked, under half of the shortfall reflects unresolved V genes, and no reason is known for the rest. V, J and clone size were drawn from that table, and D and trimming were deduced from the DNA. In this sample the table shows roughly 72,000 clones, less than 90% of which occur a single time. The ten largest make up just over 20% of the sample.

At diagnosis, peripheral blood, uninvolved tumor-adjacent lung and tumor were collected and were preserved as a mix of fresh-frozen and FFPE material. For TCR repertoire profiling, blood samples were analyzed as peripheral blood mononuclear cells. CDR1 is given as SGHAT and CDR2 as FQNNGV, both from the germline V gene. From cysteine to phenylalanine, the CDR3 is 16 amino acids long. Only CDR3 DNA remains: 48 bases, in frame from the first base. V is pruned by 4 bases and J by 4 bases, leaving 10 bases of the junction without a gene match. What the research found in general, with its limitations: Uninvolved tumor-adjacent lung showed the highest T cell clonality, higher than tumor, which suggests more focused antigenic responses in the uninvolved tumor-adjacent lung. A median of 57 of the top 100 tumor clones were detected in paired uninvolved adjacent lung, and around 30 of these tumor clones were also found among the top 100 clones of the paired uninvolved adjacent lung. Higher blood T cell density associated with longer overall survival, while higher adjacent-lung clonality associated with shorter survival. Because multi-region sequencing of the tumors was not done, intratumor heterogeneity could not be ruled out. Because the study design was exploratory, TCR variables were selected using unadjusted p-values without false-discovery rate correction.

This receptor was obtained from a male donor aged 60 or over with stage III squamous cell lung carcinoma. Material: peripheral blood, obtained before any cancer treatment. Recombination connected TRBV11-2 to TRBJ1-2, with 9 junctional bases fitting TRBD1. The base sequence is TGTGCCAGCAGCTCGTTTTTGGGACAGGGAGCCTATGGCTACACCTTC. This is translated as CASSSFLGQGAYGYTF. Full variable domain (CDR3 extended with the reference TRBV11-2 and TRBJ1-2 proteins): EAGVAQSPRYKIIEKRQSVAFWCNPISGHATLYWYQQILGQGPKLLIQFQNNGVVDDSQLPKDRFSAERLKGVDSTLKIQPAKLEDSAVYLCASSSFLGQGAYGYTFGSGTRLTVV.